Sequencing of this T cell receptor beta chain was carried out in a study of blood T cell repertoires in COVID-19. About the study: The United States, Italy and Spain were the sources of the acute and convalescent COVID-19 samples.

TCRdb keeps only in-frame clones here, not all; method: immunoSEQ multiplex PCR. The sample consists of more than 45,000 clones, more than 80% of them appearing once. After removal of 4 bases from V and 3 bases from J, the junction contained 8 bases not matched to a gene. CDR3 size: 16 residues. Looked up from germline, CDR1 is MGHRA and CDR2 is YSYEKL. The chain is built from TRBV4-1 and TRBJ2-7; TRBD2 matches 11 bases. The specimen sequenced was peripheral blood. The TCR comes from a man aged 55 to 70 with acute or convalescent COVID-19. The CDR3: CASSPYGLAGSYEQYF. The CDR3 DNA sequence: TGCGCCAGCAGCCCCTACGGACTAGCGGGCAGCTACGAGCAGTACTTC.